This TCR beta chain was obtained from a study of neurological immune-mediated disorders. Every sequencing run generated in excess of 180 million TCR-beta sequences. These sequences covered 15-18 subjects. TCRdb redid the calling of the 5' RACE reads with MiXCR, one entry per CDR3 protein. The sample has around 69,000 distinct CDR3 sequences, roughly 4.5% seen once. This clonotype was seen ten or more times. V lost 4 bases and J 6 bases, leaving 12 bases between the germline ends. The CDR3 contains 13 residues. Germline V CDR1 and CDR2: SSHAT, FNYEAQ (reference sequence). Specimen: PBMCs. The sequence was obtained from a man aged 25 to 40 with multiple sclerosis. The chain employs TRBV7-7 and TRBJ1-1, with D hard to call. The CDR3 coding sequence is TGTGCCAGCAGCTATCGTATGGGCGCTGAAGCTTTCTTT. Residues: CASSYRMGAEAFF.